This T cell receptor beta chain stems from a study of shared clonotypes between healthy human individuals. Study-level background: Two women and a few men aged 18 to 49 served as donors. Findings and caveats of the study: Naive subsets, compared against memory subsets, generally had larger estimated richness values. The authors expected sequencing depth to affect clonotype sharing among donors.

CDR3 size: 15 residues. The germline gives CDR1 MGHRA, CDR2 YSYEKL. V was cut by 0 bases and J by 5 bases, with 13 bases left in between. CD45RO negativity and positive selection for CCR7 defined naive CD8 cells, a population that excluded terminally differentiated effector memory CD45RA+ cells. The protocol was immunoSEQ multiplex PCR, while the TCRdb copy is restricted to in-frame clones and leaves out a portion. The table has 2 million or so clones, less than 95% seen once. To note about this clone: Its antigen is unknown.

The TCR comes from a man aged 18-30 years in good health. The sequencing input was naive CD8+ T cells sorted from blood. The chain is built from TRBV4-1 and TRBJ1-1; TRBD1 is a possible D gene (5 bases). In DNA, the CDR3 is TGCGCCAGCAGCCAAGACGGACACCCGGGGACTGAAGCTTTCTTT. Translating it yields CASSQDGHPGTEAFF.